The clone carrying this T cell receptor (beta chain) turned up a few times. Its target is unknown. This sample was taken from a study of blood T cells in healthy people across ages. Whole-study context: T cells yielded about one barcoded beta molecule per two cells through template switching.

The CDR3 extends over 16 amino acids. V lost 6 bases, J lost 2 bases, and 14 bases lay in between. Study-wide points: Donors of long life had a larger count of naive CD4+ cells and greater diversity than aged donors.

Through a sample-barcoded 5' primer and a J-beta primer mix, a second PCR was run for roughly 7 to 11 cycles. In TCRdb, the 5' RACE reads were re-called with MiXCR into one record per CDR3 protein. This sample yields 1.5 million to 2 million distinct CDR3 sequences, of which around 42% are seen a single time; roughly 23% belongs to the top ten. The sequence was obtained from a human donor in good health. The genes are TRBV12-3 or TRBV12-4 and TRBJ2-6; D perhaps matches TRBD2 (6 bases). Material: blood. The chain's CDR3 is CASSLGTRTGANVLTF. For the CDR3, the DNA is TGTGCCAGCAGCCTCGGGACTCGCACTGGGGCCAACGTCCTGACTTTC.